A single sample is the source of the 18 T cell receptor beta chains below, sequenced in a study of blood T cell repertoires in COVID-19. This table comes from immunoSEQ multiplex PCR, and its TCRdb copy is limited to in-frame clones, with some not included. The table lists about 160,000 clones, 65% to 85% of them singletons. The sample was PBMCs or T cells enriched from blood (not recorded which). The receptor set was obtained from a man in his forties who had recovered from COVID-19.

This sequence joins TRBV27 and TRBJ1-2, with TRBD1 identical over 7 bases. Unmatched junction bases numbered 7, after V lost 6 bases and J lost 0 bases. The CDR3 consists of 15 residues. Germline V gene sequence: CDR1 MNHEY, CDR2 SMNVEV (reference sequence). The CDR3 protein is CASRRTGGPNYGYTF. In DNA, the CDR3 is TGTGCCAGCAGGAGGACAGGCGGGCCTAACTATGGCTACACCTTC.

The rearrangement joins TRBV7-2 to TRBJ1-2, with 9 bases identical to TRBD1. The junction had 3 bases not matched to a gene; V was cut back by 2 bases and J by 5 bases. CDR1 SGHTA and CDR2 FQGNSA come from the germline V gene. There are 14 residues in the CDR3. The CDR3 region has the DNA TGTGCCAGCAGCTTAACGACAGGGGGGTATGGCTACACCTTC. Translation gives CASSLTTGGYGYTF.

The genes are TRBV6-2 or TRBV6-3 and TRBJ1-1; the D is unclear. Trimming cost V 4 bases and J 1 base, with 7 bases left between them. Germline V CDR1 and CDR2: MNHEY, SVGEGT. This CDR3 region has 13 residues. The CDR3 spells CASSSLANTEAFF. The CDR3 bases are TGTGCCAGCAGTTCACTAGCGAACACTGAAGCTTTCTTT.

This chain uses TRBV11-2 with TRBJ2-5; 7 nucleotides line up with TRBD2. Per the germline V gene, CDR1 is SGHAT and CDR2 is FQNNGV. Trimming at V came to 3 bases and at J to 0 bases, leaving 4 bases not matched to a gene. This CDR3 is 15 amino acids long. The CDR3 DNA is TGTGCCAGCAGCTTTTACGGGGGGTACCAAGAGACCCAGTACTTC. Residues: CASSFYGGYQETQYF.

The gene calls are TRBV6-5 and TRBJ2-5, with 7 bases matching TRBD2. J was trimmed by 4 bases and V by 6 bases; bases with no gene match: 11. The CDR3 is made up of 15 amino acids. Germline V gene data show CDR1 as MNHEY and CDR2 as SVGAGI. CDR3 amino acids: CASSLSGAEGETQYF. For the CDR3, the DNA is TGTGCCAGCAGCTTGAGCGGGGCCGAGGGAGAGACCCAGTACTTC.

The chain carries TRBV6-5 and TRBJ2-5; D is uncertain. The V gene lost 4 bases and the J gene lost 5 bases, with 5 bases spanning the gap. The germline CDR1 and CDR2 sequences are MNHEY and SVGAGI. The CDR3 has 11 residues. Here the CDR3 DNA reads TGTGCCAGCAGTTCCCGGGAGACCCAGTACTTC. This sequence encodes CASSSRETQYF.

V is TRBV12-5 and J is TRBJ2-1; 10 nucleotides agree with TRBD1. Germline trimming cut 6 bases from V and 6 bases from J; bases unmatched to any gene: 11. CDR1 and CDR2 from the germline V gene are LGHNT and FRNRAP. This CDR3 has 16 amino acids. CDR3 bases: TGTGCTAGTGGGACCCCGACAGGGGGCTTTGGCAATGAGCAGTTCTTC. Its translation is CASGTPTGGFGNEQFF.

This clone was detected only once. CDR3 nucleotides: TGTGCCAGCCCCGAGACAGAAAAAATCCCCTCCTACGAGCAGTACTTC. This codes for CASPETEKIPSYEQYF. The J gene is TRBJ2-7, the V gene TRBV21-1; TRBD1 is the table's D call, not checked against the DNA. TRBV21-1 is a pseudogene. The CDR3 spans 16 residues.

The rearrangement links TRBV7-2 to TRBJ2-7, with D maybe TRBD1 (6 bases). V was cut by 3 bases and J by 2 bases, with 14 bases left in between. This CDR3 contains 15 residues. The germline V gene has CDR1 SGHTA and CDR2 FQGNSA. The CDR3 nucleotides are TGTGCCAGCAGCTTGGGTCCGGGACAAACCTACGAGCAGTACGTC. Residues: CASSLGPGQTYEQYV.

The chain has TRBV5-1 and TRBJ1-1; no clear D gene. The germline V gene encodes CDR1 SGHRS and CDR2 YFSETQ. The germline V and J ends were trimmed by 4 bases and 1 base, with 14 bases remaining between them. The CDR3 has 15 amino acids. The CDR3 loop is CASSVGVGRNTEAFF. CDR3 DNA: TGCGCCAGCAGCGTCGGGGTTGGGAGGAACACTGAAGCTTTCTTT.

In this sample, this clone turned up many times. The rearrangement links TRBV19 to TRBJ1-2; D is unresolved. The CDR3 has 11 amino acids. CDR1 is LNHDA, CDR2 SQIVND, per germline (reference sequence). V dropped 10 bases and J dropped 2 bases, with 8 bases sitting between them. Here the CDR3 DNA reads TGTGCCATCCAGGTCAACTATGGCTACACCTTC. Amino acid sequence: CAIQVNYGYTF.

This clone was counted ten times or more. The chain employs TRBV3-1 (or the pseudogene TRBV3-2) and TRBJ2-3; D call uncertain. The CDR3 covers 13 residues. CDR1 LGHDT and CDR2 YNNKEL come from the germline V gene (reference sequence). Trimming removed 4 bases from V and 3 bases from J, with 8 bases in between. This CDR3 reads CASSPGGTDTQYF. DNA of the CDR3: TGTGCCAGCAGCCCGGGTGGGACAGATACGCAGTATTTT.

In this sample, this clone turned up a few times. V and J are TRBV5-1 and TRBJ1-1; D remains ambiguous. Trimming took 4 bases from V and 2 from J, leaving 12 bases between them. This CDR3 has 14 residues. Per the germline V gene, CDR1 is SGHRS and CDR2 is YFSETQ. Here the CDR3 DNA reads TGCGCCAGCAGCCTGAACGGGTTCAACACTGAAGCTTTCTTT. It yields the protein CASSLNGFNTEAFF.

This clone was counted only a few times. The rearrangement links TRBV9 to TRBJ1-2; D is undetermined. Germline V gives CDR1 SGDLS, CDR2 YYNGEE. The CDR3 runs to 18 residues. Trimming took off 0 bases at V and 2 bases at J, with 20 bases between the two ends. CDR3 sequence (DNA): TGTGCCAGCAGCGTAGCTACGGAGAGACCGACCGGCAACTATGGCTACACCTTC. It encodes CASSVATERPTGNYGYTF.

This clone was counted only a few times. The gene calls are TRBV5-6 and TRBJ2-5; 7 nucleotides align to TRBD1. Trimming removed 3 bases from V and 0 bases from J; junction bases left unmatched: 5. This CDR3 comprises 15 residues. Germline V gene sequence: CDR1 SGHDT, CDR2 YYEEEE. CDR3 region: CASSSFDRDQETQYF. CDR3 coding DNA: TGTGCCAGCAGCTCATTCGACAGGGACCAAGAGACCCAGTACTTC.

This clone was counted a few times. This sequence joins TRBV28 and TRBJ2-1; 12 nucleotides agree with TRBD1. The CDR3 runs to 16 residues. CDR1 is MDHEN, CDR2 SYDVKM, per germline. The V and J ends lost 4 bases and 7 bases, in that order; junction bases with no gene match: 8. CDR3 nucleotide sequence: TGTGCCAGCAGTTCTCTGGGGACAGGGGGCGGGAATGAGCAGTTCTTC. This encodes CASSSLGTGGGNEQFF.

In this sample, this clone turned up once. The V call is TRBV4-1, the J call TRBJ1-5, with D uncertain. V dropped 2 bases and J dropped 0 bases, with 8 bases sitting between them. Germline values: CDR1 MGHRA, CDR2 YSYEKL. The CDR3 length is 15 residues. DNA of the CDR3: TGCGCCAGCAGCCAACAGGTTTATAGCAATCAGCCCCAGCATTTT. Residues: CASSQQVYSNQPQHF.

This chain joins TRBV30 and TRBJ1-5; D may be TRBD1 (6 bases). The CDR3 loop spans 15 amino acids. Trimming left V 0 bases short and J 4 bases short, with 13 bases between. CDR1 is GTSNPN, CDR2 SVGIG, per germline (reference sequence). CDR3 residues: CAWSVPGVYNQPQHF. CDR3 DNA: TGTGCCTGGAGTGTACCAGGGGTATATAATCAGCCCCAGCATTTT.